This passage covers 25 T cell receptor beta chains from one sample sequenced in a study of CD8+ T cells in alopecia areata. Regarding treatment: oral pan-JAK inhibitor, 5-10 mg twice daily. As the sequencing template, cDNA was produced by extracting RNA and reverse transcribing it. Assay: immunoSEQ multiplex PCR; the TCRdb copy retains only in-frame clones and omits some. In the table there are hundreds of thousands of clones, 35% to 40% of which are singletons. This sample comprised CD4+ T cells sorted from blood, obtained between weeks 30 and 35, from a patient treated with tofacitinib. The receptors were gathered from a human donor with alopecia areata.

This rearrangement joins TRBV19 to TRBJ2-1; D unclear. This CDR3 is built from 12 residues. Germline V lookup: CDR1 LNHDA, CDR2 SQIVND (reference sequence). With 1 base removed from V and 4 bases from J, the gap between germline ends came to 2 bases. The CDR3 DNA reads as TGTGCCAGTAGTATAGGGTACAATGAGCAGTTCTTC. It yields the protein CASSIGYNEQFF.

This clone was counted at least ten times. The rearrangement links TRBV6-1 to TRBJ2-7; D ambiguous. Trimming stripped 1 base from V and 9 bases from J, with 13 bases between. CDR1 is MNHNS, CDR2 SASEGT, per germline. This CDR3 contains 13 residues. CDR3 sequence: CASSEVVTSGQYF. The DNA for the CDR3 is TGTGCCAGCAGTGAAGTTGTAACCTCGGGGCAGTACTTC.

V gene TRBV30 combines with J gene TRBJ2-1, with D possibly being TRBD1 (6 bases). Germline V gene sequence: CDR1 GTSNPN, CDR2 SVGIG (reference sequence). There are 15 residues in the CDR3. Deletions cut 0 bases from V and 7 bases from J, with 16 bases between. For the CDR3, the DNA is TGTGCCTGGAGTGTTGTGGGACACCCGAGAAATGAGCAGTTCTTC. It is translated as CAWSVVGHPRNEQFF.

This clone was seen a few times. The chain links TRBV29-1 to TRBJ1-1, with a possible D match to TRBD1 (5 bases). CDR3 length: 13 amino acids. The V gene lost 7 bases and the J gene lost 5 bases, with 17 bases spanning the gap. CDR1 SQVTM and CDR2 ANQGSEA come from the germline V gene. CDR3 in amino acids: CSARGILITEAFF. DNA for the CDR3: TGCAGCGCCCGGGGGATTTTGATAACTGAAGCTTTCTTT.

This sequence joins TRBV5-4 and TRBJ2-1, with 12 bases fitting TRBD2. The CDR3 runs to 15 residues. The V segment lost 2 bases and the J segment 7 bases; nucleotides outside the gene matches: 4. The germline V gene encodes CDR1 SGHNT and CDR2 YYREEE (reference sequence). Here the CDR3 reads CASSLLAGGGNEQFF. In nucleotides, the CDR3 is TGTGCCAGCAGCTTACTAGCGGGAGGAGGGAATGAGCAGTTCTTC. The entire variable domain, with the rest obtained from reference TRBV5-4 and TRBJ2-1, is as follows: ETGVTQSPTHLIKTRGQQVTLRCSSQSGHNTVSWYQQALGQGPQFIFQYYREEENGRGNFPPRFSGLQFPNYSSELNVNALELDDSALYLCASSLLAGGGNEQFFGPGTRLTVL.

This clone has a handful of counts. The chain's CDR3 is CASGFNEQFF. The CDR3 DNA sequence: TGTGCCAGCGGTTTCAATGAGCAGTTCTTC. This rearrangement joins TRBV7-2 to TRBJ2-1; D not resolved. The ends were cut back, 8 bases at V and 6 bases at J, with 5 bases in the middle. CDR3 length: 10 residues. Germline V gene lookup returns CDR1 SGHTA and CDR2 FQGNSA. Supplemented by reference TRBV7-2 and TRBJ2-1, the full variable domain reads GAGVSQSPSNKVTEKGKDVELRCDPISGHTALYWYRQSLGQGLEFLIYFQGNSAPDKSGLPSDRFSAERTGGSVSTLTIQRTQQEDSAVYLCASGFNEQFFGPGTRLTVL.

This rearrangement joins TRBV19 to TRBJ2-3; no firm D call. CDR1 is LNHDA and CDR2 is SQIVND in the germline V gene (reference sequence). V dropped 7 bases and J dropped 0 bases, with 8 bases sitting between them. This CDR3 has 13 residues. The CDR3 DNA follows: TGTGCCAGTAAAGCCTCTAGCACAGATACGCAGTATTTT. It is translated as CASKASSTDTQYF.

This chain joins TRBV6-1 and TRBJ2-7; D tentatively reads TRBD1 or TRBD2 (5 bases each). CDR3 length equals 14 residues. The V end lost 2 bases, the J end lost 3 bases, and 11 bases lay between the germline ends. Germline CDR1 MNHNS, CDR2 SASEGT. The CDR3 region is CASSERDGDYEQYF. In DNA form, the CDR3 reads TGTGCCAGCAGTGAAAGGGACGGAGACTACGAGCAGTACTTC.

The chain is built from TRBV30 and TRBJ1-1; the D is unclear. V lost 0 bases, J lost 5 bases, and 16 bases lay in between. The CDR3 length is 15 residues. CDR1 is GTSNPN and CDR2 is SVGIG in the germline V gene (reference sequence). CDR3 sequence (DNA): TGTGCCTGGAGTGTACTTTCCGGGGTAAGGACTGAAGCTTTCTTT. It specifies CAWSVLSGVRTEAFF. The whole variable domain, filled in from reference TRBV30 and TRBJ1-1, reads SQTIHQWPATLVQPVGSPLSLECTVEGTSNPNLYWYRQAAGRGLQLLFYSVGIGQISSEVPQNLSASRPQDRQFILSSKKLLLSDSGFYLCAWSVLSGVRTEAFFGQGTRLTVV.

CDR3 coding DNA: TGCGCCAGCAGCCCTCAGGTGGGCAGCAATCAGCCCCAGCATTTT. It codes for CASSPQVGSNQPQHF. The gene calls are TRBV4-1 and TRBJ1-5; D ambiguous. The germline V gene encodes CDR1 MGHRA and CDR2 YSYEKL. This CDR3 comprises 15 residues. With 4 bases removed from V and 1 base from J, the gap between germline ends came to 11 bases.

The chain combines TRBV29-1 with TRBJ1-2, with a weak D call TRBD1 (5 bases). The CDR3 contains 14 residues. V shed 3 bases and J shed 4 bases, with 15 bases lying between them. CDR1 is SQVTM and CDR2 is ANQGSEA in the germline V gene. CDR3 protein: CSVDFQTAPYGYTF. In nucleotides, the CDR3 is TGCAGCGTTGATTTCCAGACAGCACCCTATGGCTACACCTTC.

This clone occurred once. V is TRBV2 and J is TRBJ2-7; maybe TRBD1 (6 bases). Germline V gene lookup returns CDR1 SNHLY and CDR2 FYNNEI. V was clipped by 7 bases and J by 6 bases, with 16 bases between them. The CDR3 is 13 residues long. Here the CDR3 DNA reads TGTGCCAGCAAGAAACAGGGAACGGGCGAGCAGTACTTC. This gives the protein CASKKQGTGEQYF.

This clone was recorded a few times. The chain employs TRBV6-5 and TRBJ2-5; 7 bases agree with TRBD2. Near its end, the DNA agrees better with TRBJ2-7, so the J call may be wrong. Germline V gives CDR1 MNHEY, CDR2 SVGAGI. This CDR3 spans 15 amino acids. CDR3 nucleotide sequence: TGTGCCAGCAGCTCCCCGAGCGGGACCTCCTACGAGCAGTACTTC. Protein product: CASSSPSGTSYEQYF.

This clone has only a few counts. J is TRBJ1-2 and V is TRBV4-1; TRBD1 is a possible D gene (5 bases). The CDR3 spans 14 residues. V was cut by 3 bases and J by 2 bases, with 10 bases left in between. Per the germline V gene, CDR1 is MGHRA and CDR2 is YSYEKL. The CDR3 DNA is TGCGCCAGCAGCCAGCTGACAGTCAACTATGGCTACACCTTC. It encodes CASSQLTVNYGYTF.

The V gene is TRBV7-9, the J gene TRBJ2-6, with D perhaps TRBD1 (6 bases). The CDR3 runs 17 residues. From germline, CDR1 is SEHNR and CDR2 FQNEAQ (reference sequence). V lost 5 bases, J lost 4 bases, and 18 bases lay in between. CDR3 bases: TGTGCCAGCAGCCTCGGGACATCATCTGGAGGGGCCAACGTCCTGACTTTC. Translated: CASSLGTSSGGANVLTF.

This chain connects TRBV30 to TRBJ1-2; D is perhaps TRBD1 (5 bases). V lost 2 bases to trimming and J lost 6 bases, with 13 bases between them. This CDR3 is 13 amino acids long. Germline V CDR1 and CDR2: GTSNPN, SVGIG (reference sequence). CDR3 in amino acids: CAWSQTLTDGYTF. CDR3 DNA: TGTGCCTGGAGTCAGACCCTGACAGATGGCTACACCTTC.

This clone was counted a few times. The chain combines TRBV12-5 with TRBJ2-2, with 9 bases lining up with TRBD1. The trim removed 0 bases at V and 5 bases at J, leaving 4 bases unmatched. CDR3 length: 16 residues. Germline CDR1 reads LGHNT; CDR2 reads FRNRAP. The CDR3 protein is CASGLVAGQGTGELFF. CDR3 in DNA: TGTGCTAGTGGTTTGGTAGCGGGACAGGGAACCGGGGAGCTGTTTTTT.

This chain connects TRBV7-6 to TRBJ2-6, with D unresolved. Germline V gene sequence: CDR1 SGHVS, CDR2 FNYEAQ. This CDR3 is built from 12 residues. The V end was cut by 5 bases, the J end by 3 bases, with 2 bases between. The CDR3 region has the DNA TGTGCCAGCAGCGTTGGGGCCAACGTCCTGACTTTC. Translated, it gives CASSVGANVLTF. The whole variable domain, filled in from reference TRBV7-6 and TRBJ2-6, reads GAGVSQSPRYKVTKRGQDVALRCDPISGHVSLYWYRQALGQGPEFLTYFNYEAQQDKSGLPNDRFSAERPEGSISTLTIQRTEQRDSAMYRCASSVGANVLTFGAGSRLTVL.

This clone has more than one count but fewer than ten. This chain joins TRBV2 and TRBJ2-7; no clear D gene. The CDR3 is 14 amino acids. The V end lost 2 bases, the J end lost 0 bases, and 8 bases lay between the germline ends. The germline gives CDR1 SNHLY, CDR2 FYNNEI. DNA of the CDR3: TGTGCCAGCAGTGAAAAGGGATTCTCCTACGAGCAGTACTTC. Translation gives CASSEKGFSYEQYF.

In this sample, this clone turned up a few times. The chain joins TRBV7-2 to TRBJ1-2; 7 bases line up with TRBD1. The germline gives CDR1 SGHTA, CDR2 FQGNSA. J gave up 6 bases and V 3 bases, and 7 bases lay outside the gene matches. The CDR3 consists of 14 residues. DNA of the CDR3: TGTGCCAGCAGCTTGACAGGGTTTGGGGATGGCTACACCTTC. Translated, it gives CASSLTGFGDGYTF.

Details on this clone: The same CDR3 is also encoded by other DNA sequences in this sample. The J gene is TRBJ1-5, the V gene TRBV6-1; 7 bases fit TRBD1. V shed 2 bases, J shed 4 bases, and the junction held 2 bases outside the gene matches. The CDR3 is made up of 14 amino acids. Germline CDR1 is MNHNS and CDR2 is SASEGT. Here the CDR3 reads CASSESGGNQPQHF. CDR3 DNA sequence: TGTGCCAGCAGTGAATCAGGGGGAAATCAGCCCCAGCATTTT.

This chain links TRBV30 with TRBJ1-2, with 8 bases fitting TRBD1. V lost 3 bases and J lost 2; bases outside the gene matches: 5. Germline-derived CDR1 and CDR2 are GTSNPN and SVGIG (reference sequence). The CDR3 is made up of 14 amino acids. The CDR3 loop is CAWRAGGLNYGYTF. The CDR3 DNA reads TGTGCCTGGAGGGCAGGGGGCTTAAACTATGGCTACACCTTC.

This clone occurred a few times. CDR3 nucleotide sequence: TGTGCCAGCAGCGTAAGTTTGGGACTAGGACAAGAGACCCAGTACTTC. Its translation is CASSVSLGLGQETQYF. The chain combines TRBV9 with TRBJ2-5, with 8 bases fitting TRBD2. Germline V lookup: CDR1 SGDLS, CDR2 YYNGEE. The junction had 7 bases not matched to a gene; V was cut back by 1 base and J by 2 bases. This CDR3 is built from 16 residues.

This clone was seen more than once but under ten times. The chain has TRBV14 and TRBJ2-5; 8 bases are a match to TRBD2. V was clipped by 4 bases and J by 5 bases; unmatched bases: 9. Germline V CDR1 and CDR2: SGHDN, FVKESK. This CDR3 comprises 15 residues. Written as DNA, the CDR3 is TGTGCCAGCAGCCCCCGGGGGGGCTCGAGCGAGACCCAGTACTTC. This gives the protein CASSPRGGSSETQYF. Full variable domain (rest looked up from reference TRBV14 and TRBJ2-5): EAGVTQFPSHSVIEKGQTVTLRCDPISGHDNLYWYRRVMGKEIKFLLHFVKESKQDESGMPNNRFLAERTGGTYSTLKVQPAELEDSGVYFCASSPRGGSSETQYFGPGTRLLVL.

This clone was counted a few times. The chain combines TRBV5-6 with TRBJ2-7; D ambiguous. Trimming stripped 2 bases from V and 4 bases from J, with 7 bases between. In germline, CDR1 is SGHDT, CDR2 YYEEEE. The CDR3 runs 12 residues. Written as DNA, the CDR3 is TGTGCCAGCAGCTTTTCGAGATACGAGCAGTACTTC. This sequence encodes CASSFSRYEQYF.